These T cell receptor beta chains were read from a single sample in a study of cytotoxic CD8 clonotypes in ibrutinib-treated CLL. Data came from immunoSEQ multiplex PCR; TCRdb stores just in-frame clones and leaves some out. This sample has more than 200,000 clones, with less than 75% found just once. Specimen: PBMCs, collected after 24 months of ibrutinib treatment. The receptors stem from a human donor with chronic lymphocytic leukemia. Both conserved end residues are part of each CDR3. The D gene is left open where the match is weak. Clone size is shown for a subset of rows, as once, few, many or a class of expanded clone.

. . TRBJ1-1 TRBV27 CATRGLDRATEAFF TGTGCCACTAGAGGACTGGACAGAGCCACTGAAGCTTTCTTT
. . TRBJ1-4 TRBV30 CAWSHPHSNEKLFF TGTGCCTGGAGTCATCCTCACTCTAATGAAAAACTGTTTTTT
. . TRBJ2-7 TRBV28 CASSMGHLRYEQYF TGTGCCAGCAGTATGGGACATTTGCGCTACGAGCAGTACTTC
. once TRBJ2-2 TRBV9 CASSGPTGLNTGELFF TGTGCCAGCAGCGGACCGACCGGACTGAACACCGGGGAGCTGTTTTTT
. once TRBJ2-6 TRBV19 CASSISTSGANVLTF TGTGCCAGTAGTATTTCGACCTCTGGGGCCAACGTCCTGACTTTC
. . TRBJ2-3 TRBV20-1 CSATVPDTQYF TGCAGTGCAACCGTTCCGGATACGCAGTATTTT
. . TRBJ2-1 TRBV9 CASSAPADEQFF TGTGCCAGCAGCGCTCCGGCCGATGAGCAGTTCTTC
. few TRBJ1-4 TRBV7-2 CASSLNGQNNEKLFF TGTGCCAGCAGCTTGAACGGTCAAAATAATGAAAAACTGTTTTTT
. few TRBJ2-1 TRBV28 CASSFTREQFF TGTGCCAGCAGTTTCACTAGAGAGCAGTTCTTC
. . TRBJ1-2 TRBV4-2 CASSQDLAGNYGYTF TGTGCCAGCAGCCAAGATCTGGCAGGGAACTATGGCTACACCTTC